This TCR beta chain was sequenced during a study of blood T cell repertoires in COVID-19. This table comes from immunoSEQ multiplex PCR, and its TCRdb copy is limited to in-frame clones, with some not included. The sample lists about 370,000 clones, around 89% occurring once. The CDR3 sequence is 14 residues long. Trimming took 4 bases from V and 3 from J, leaving 13 bases between them. The germline V gene has CDR1 MDHEN and CDR2 SYDVKM. The chain couples TRBV28 to TRBJ2-7; tentatively, D is TRBD1 (6 bases). The clonotype originates from a woman in her 30s with COVID-19, enrolled during active disease. Sequenced: peripheral blood. In nucleotides, the CDR3 is TGTGCCAGCAGTTCCCTCGGGACAATCTACGAGCAGTACTTC. Its protein is CASSSLGTIYEQYF.